Listed here are 14 T cell receptor beta chains from one sample, sequenced in a study of response to subunit inactivated influenza vaccine. TCRdb independently ran MiXCR on the RT-PCR reads; one entry per CDR3 protein. Among 650,000 to 800,000 distinct CDR3 sequences listed, approximately 15% were seen once. The sample consisted of PBMCs from blood, taken less than 15 days before vaccination. These receptors were obtained from a man aged 50 or older who received an inactivated influenza vaccine.

This clonotype was found many times. CDR3 sequence: CASSQVGQGNQPQHF. In nucleotides, the CDR3 is TGTGCCAGCAGCCAGGTTGGACAGGGCAATCAGCCCCAGCATTTT. The V gene is TRBV4-2, the J gene TRBJ1-5; TRBD1 matches 7 bases. This CDR3 is 15 amino acids long. The trim removed 3 bases at V and 2 bases at J, leaving 4 bases unmatched. CDR1 LGHNA and CDR2 YNFKEQ come from the germline V gene.

This chain uses TRBV12-3 or TRBV12-4 with TRBJ1-5, with D possibly being TRBD1 (5 bases). Trimming took off 0 bases at V and 1 base at J, with 13 bases between the two ends. The CDR3 loop spans 17 amino acids. For the CDR3, the DNA is TGTGCCAGCAGTTTAGCCGGTGGGGCTGGGAGCAATCAGCCCCAGCATTTT. Residues: CASSLAGGAGSNQPQHF.

There are many counts of this clonotype. This sequence joins TRBV27 and TRBJ1-2; D might be TRBD1 (6 bases). The V gene's germline CDR1 is MNHEY and CDR2 SMNVEV (reference sequence). The CDR3 has 17 residues. V was cut by 1 base and J by 2 bases, with 17 bases left in between. CDR3 DNA sequence: TGTGCCAGCAGTTTATTACAGGGCTGGACGGAAAACTATGGCTACACCTTC. The encoded protein is CASSLLQGWTENYGYTF.

In this sample, this clonotype turned up a few times. The chain carries TRBV20-1 and TRBJ2-7, with D possibly matching TRBD1 (5 bases). The CDR3 loop spans 14 amino acids. Germline V lookup: CDR1 DFQATT, CDR2 SNEGSKA (reference sequence). V was clipped by 6 bases and J by 1 base, with 16 bases between them. The CDR3 loop is CSASQGRRSYEQYF. As DNA, the CDR3 is TGCAGTGCCTCGCAGGGAAGAAGGTCCTACGAGCAGTACTTC.

This clonotype was recorded a few times. V is TRBV5-1 and J is TRBJ2-1; the match to TRBD2 covers 7 bases. The CDR3 spans 16 residues. Unmatched junction bases numbered 15, after V lost 4 bases and J lost 8 bases. Germline V gene data show CDR1 as SGHRS and CDR2 as YFSETQ. The CDR3 nucleotides read TGCGCCAGCAGCCTCCCGAGGTCGGGAGGTACGGATGAGCAGTTCTTC. It yields the protein CASSLPRSGGTDEQFF.

This clonotype occurred a few times. The gene calls are TRBV20-1 and TRBJ2-1; 9 nucleotides align to TRBD2. The J segment lost 9 bases and the V segment lost 3 bases, leaving 9 bases of the junction unmatched. CDR1 DFQATT and CDR2 SNEGSKA come from the germline V gene (reference sequence). The CDR3 extends over 14 amino acids. The CDR3 sequence is CSASGGLALGEQFF. The CDR3, as DNA: TGCAGTGCTAGTGGGGGACTAGCATTAGGTGAGCAGTTCTTC.

The rearrangement joins TRBV5-1 to TRBJ2-7, with 7 nucleotides matching TRBD1. The J segment lost 2 bases and the V segment lost 5 bases, leaving 10 bases of the junction unmatched. The CDR3 covers 15 residues. Per germline, CDR1 SGHRS and CDR2 YFSETQ. The CDR3 nucleotides read TGCGCCAGCAGTAAGAGGACAGGAGCTACCTACGAGCAGTACTTC. Translated, it gives CASSKRTGATYEQYF.

Only a few counts were recorded for this clonotype. The chain couples TRBV20-1 to TRBJ2-3, with 12 bases that match TRBD2. The CDR3 has 17 residues. The ends lost 1 base at V and 1 base at J; junction bases unmatched: 6. The germline V gene has CDR1 DFQATT and CDR2 SNEGSKA (reference sequence). The CDR3 region is CSARGLAGESGTDTQYF. The CDR3 DNA is TGCAGTGCTAGAGGACTAGCGGGAGAATCAGGCACAGATACGCAGTATTTT.

The chain is built from TRBV5-1 and TRBJ2-5; 7 bases fit TRBD2. V shed 4 bases, J shed 5 bases, and the junction held 5 bases outside the gene matches. Germline assignment: CDR1 SGHRS and CDR2 YFSETQ. The CDR3 is 13 residues long. The CDR3 loop reads CASSGGDWETQYF. In DNA, the CDR3 is TGCGCCAGCAGCGGGGGGGACTGGGAGACCCAGTACTTC.

This clonotype was counted between two and nine times. The chain uses TRBV4-2 and TRBJ2-5; no definite D call. V lost 0 bases and J lost 1, with 6 bases in between. The CDR3 loop spans 14 amino acids. Germline V gives CDR1 LGHNA, CDR2 YNFKEQ. CDR3 residues: CASSQDLLQETQYF. The CDR3 DNA is TGTGCCAGCAGCCAAGATTTACTCCAAGAGACCCAGTACTTC.

Here the CDR3 DNA reads TGCTGCGCTAGACCTAACCGGGACAGGGACCAAGAGACCCAGTACTTC. It translates to CCARPNRDRDQETQYF. This sequence joins TRBV20-1 and TRBJ2-5; 9 bases match TRBD1. The CDR3 is made up of 16 amino acids. Germline loops: CDR1 DFQATT, CDR2 SNEGSKA (reference sequence).

The V gene is TRBV2, the J gene TRBJ2-3; D may be TRBD2 (5 bases). Between the trimmed V and J ends, which lost 5 bases and 2 bases, there was a span of 11 bases. CDR3 size: 14 residues. Germline CDR1 SNHLY, CDR2 FYNNEI. CDR3 sequence: CASSLDWSTDTQYF. In DNA, the CDR3 is TGTGCCAGCAGTCTGGACTGGTCCACAGATACGCAGTATTTT.

CDR3 sequence: CASRVHRDSRNNEQFF. The CDR3 region has the DNA TGTGCCAGCAGAGTCCACCGGGACAGCCGCAACAATGAGCAGTTCTTC. V usage is TRBV7-2 and J usage is TRBJ2-1; 7 bases fit TRBD1. Germline assignment: CDR1 SGHTA and CDR2 FQGNSA. The CDR3 consists of 16 residues. V was clipped by 6 bases and J by 5 bases; unmatched bases: 13.

This clonotype occurred a few times. The chain couples TRBV4-3 to TRBJ2-1; D is undetermined. Deletions cut 0 bases from V and 0 bases from J, with 6 bases between. CDR3 length equals 15 residues. CDR1 and CDR2 (germline): LGHNA, YSLEER. The CDR3 protein is CASSQEYHSYNEQFF. CDR3 in DNA: TGCGCCAGCAGCCAAGAATATCACTCCTACAATGAGCAGTTCTTC.